This T cell receptor (beta chain) was observed in a study of cytomegalovirus exposure and HLA in healthy donors. On the study more broadly: Assignment to the Caucasian-associated ancestry cluster applied to approximately 80% of the roughly 420 genotyped donors.

Of note for this clone: What it recognizes is unknown.

Regarding donors, all were healthy bone marrow donors. Primers included in the PCR were 60 Vbeta and 13 Jbeta primers. Profiling relied on immunoSEQ multiplex PCR, and the TCRdb table lists in-frame clones only, not all of them. The profile shows 150,000 to 200,000 clones, roughly 74% of them singletons. General study findings and limits: With later analysis, a missense DCLRE1C variant became linked to TCR beta V- and J-gene trimming. Cytomegalovirus association was assigned to approximately 180 TCR beta chains.

Sequencing input: PBMCs. The TCR sequence derives from a woman in her thirties in good health and CMV-seropositive.

The CDR3 DNA is TGCGCCAGCAGTGAGGTGACAGGGACCATCACCGGGGAGCTGTTTTTT. Amino acids: CASSEVTGTITGELFF. The chain combines TRBV10-1 with TRBJ2-2, with 7 bases fitting TRBD1. CDR3 length equals 16 residues. V was clipped by 2 bases and J by 4 bases; unmatched bases: 7. The germline V gene encodes CDR1 WNHNN and CDR2 SYGVQD (reference sequence).